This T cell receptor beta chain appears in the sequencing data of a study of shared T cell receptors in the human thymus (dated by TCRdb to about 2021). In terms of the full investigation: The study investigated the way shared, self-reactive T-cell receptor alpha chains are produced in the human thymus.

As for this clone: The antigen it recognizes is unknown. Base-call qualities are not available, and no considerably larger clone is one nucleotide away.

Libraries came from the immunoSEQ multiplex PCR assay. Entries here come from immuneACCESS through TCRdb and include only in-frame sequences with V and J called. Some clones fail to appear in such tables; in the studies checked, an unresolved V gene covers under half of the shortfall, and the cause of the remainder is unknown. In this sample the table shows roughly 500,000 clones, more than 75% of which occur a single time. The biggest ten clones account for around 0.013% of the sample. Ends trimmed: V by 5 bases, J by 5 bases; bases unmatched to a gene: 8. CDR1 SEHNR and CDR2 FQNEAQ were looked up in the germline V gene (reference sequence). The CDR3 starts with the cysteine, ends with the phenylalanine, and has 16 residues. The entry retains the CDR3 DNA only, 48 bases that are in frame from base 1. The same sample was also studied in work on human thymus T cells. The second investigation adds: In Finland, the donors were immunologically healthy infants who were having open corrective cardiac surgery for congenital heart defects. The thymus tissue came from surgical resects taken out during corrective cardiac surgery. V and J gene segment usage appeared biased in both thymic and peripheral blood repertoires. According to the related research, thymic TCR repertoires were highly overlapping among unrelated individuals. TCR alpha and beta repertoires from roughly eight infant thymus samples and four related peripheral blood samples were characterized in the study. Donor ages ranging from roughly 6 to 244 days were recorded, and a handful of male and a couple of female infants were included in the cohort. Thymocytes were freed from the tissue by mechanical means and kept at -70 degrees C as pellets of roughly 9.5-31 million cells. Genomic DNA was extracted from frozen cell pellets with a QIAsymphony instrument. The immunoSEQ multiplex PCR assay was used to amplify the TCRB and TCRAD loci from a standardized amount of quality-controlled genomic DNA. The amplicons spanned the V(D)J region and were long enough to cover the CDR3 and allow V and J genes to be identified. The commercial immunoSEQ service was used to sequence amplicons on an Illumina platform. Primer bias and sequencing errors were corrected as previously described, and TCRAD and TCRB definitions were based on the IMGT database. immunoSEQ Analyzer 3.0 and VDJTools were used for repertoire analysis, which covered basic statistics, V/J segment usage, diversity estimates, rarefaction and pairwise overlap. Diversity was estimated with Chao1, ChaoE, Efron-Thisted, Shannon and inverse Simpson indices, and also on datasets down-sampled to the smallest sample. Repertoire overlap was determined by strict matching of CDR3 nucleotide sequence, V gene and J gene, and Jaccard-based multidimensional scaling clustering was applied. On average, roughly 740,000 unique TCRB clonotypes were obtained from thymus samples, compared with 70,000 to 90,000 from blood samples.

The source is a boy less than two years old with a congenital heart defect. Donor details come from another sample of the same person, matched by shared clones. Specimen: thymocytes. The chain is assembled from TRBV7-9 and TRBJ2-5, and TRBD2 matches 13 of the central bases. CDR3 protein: CASSPGLAGMVETQYF. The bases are TGTGCCAGCAGCCCGGGACTAGCGGGAATGGTTGAGACCCAGTACTTC.